The clone carrying this T cell receptor beta chain was counted a few times. These data originate in a study of T cells in Graves' hyperthyroidism and ophthalmopathy. Overall study: Pretreatment peripheral blood was obtained at initial diagnosis.

There were TCR beta CDR3 regions amplified from RNA transcripts. A first-round RT-PCR of the TCR CDR3 used the HTBI primer set. TCRdb re-derived calls from the multiplex PCR reads in MiXCR, one entry per CDR3 protein. The sample holds about 580,000 distinct CDR3 sequences, around 14% seen once. Each patient was aged 18 to 65 and had newly diagnosed hyperthyroidism of under 2 months' duration. The germline V gene encodes CDR1 SGDLS and CDR2 YYNGEE. V gave up 7 bases and J gave up 3 bases, with 17 bases separating them. The CDR3 loop spans 15 amino acids. Sequenced sample: blood. The genes are TRBV9 and TRBJ1-3; no clear D gene. The receptor's source is a woman in her twenties or thirties with Graves' hyperthyroidism that later progressed to Graves' ophthalmopathy. The chain's CDR3 is CASCPHPKDGNTIYF. The CDR3, as DNA: TGTGCCAGCTGTCCTCACCCCAAGGATGGAAACACCATATATTTT.